This T cell receptor beta chain is from a study of technical replicates of blood from a few donors. This clone was recorded once. This CDR3 spans 14 amino acids. Germline assignment: CDR1 MNHNS and CDR2 SASEGT. V trimming: 6 bases; J trimming: 5 bases; junction bases outside the gene matches: 7. TCRdb's copy holds only in-frame clones and misses some; the assay was immunoSEQ multiplex PCR. The sample includes 50,000 or so clones, roughly 90% of them seen just once. Source material: PBMCs. This TCR came from a human donor in good health. Some clones in this sample may be carry-over from other donors' samples. J is TRBJ2-7 and V is TRBV6-1, with 10 bases identical to TRBD2. CDR3 amino acids: CASRESGGGNEQYF. The CDR3 DNA is TGTGCCAGCAGGGAAAGCGGGGGGGGAAACGAGCAGTACTTC.